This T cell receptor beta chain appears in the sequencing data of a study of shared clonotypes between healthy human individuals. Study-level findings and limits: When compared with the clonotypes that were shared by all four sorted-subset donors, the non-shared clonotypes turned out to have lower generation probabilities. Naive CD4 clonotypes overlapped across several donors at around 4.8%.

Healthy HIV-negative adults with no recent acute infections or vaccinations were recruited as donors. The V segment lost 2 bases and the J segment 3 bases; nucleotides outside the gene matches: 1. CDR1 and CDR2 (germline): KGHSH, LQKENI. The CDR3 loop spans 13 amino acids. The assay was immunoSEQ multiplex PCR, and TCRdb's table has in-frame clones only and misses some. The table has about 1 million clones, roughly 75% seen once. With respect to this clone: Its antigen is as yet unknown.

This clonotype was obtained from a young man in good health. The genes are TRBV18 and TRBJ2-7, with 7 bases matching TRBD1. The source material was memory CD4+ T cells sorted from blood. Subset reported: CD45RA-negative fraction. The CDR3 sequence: CASSPSGGYEQYF. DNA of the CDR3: TGTGCCAGCTCACCATCAGGGGGCTACGAGCAGTACTTC.